A single sample is the source of the 21 T cell receptor beta chains below, sequenced in a study of blood T cell repertoires in COVID-19. This table comes from immunoSEQ multiplex PCR, and its TCRdb copy is limited to in-frame clones, with some not included. The sample includes around 250,000 clones, about 88% of them seen just once. Sequenced sample: peripheral blood. These receptors came from a man between 18 and 35 years old with active or convalescent COVID-19.

This chain joins TRBV6-2 or TRBV6-3 and TRBJ2-5; D remains ambiguous. V was clipped by 0 bases and J by 5 bases, with 10 bases between them. CDR3 length: 14 amino acids. CDR1 is MNHEY, CDR2 SVGEGT, per germline. CDR3 residues: CASSYSVRLETQYF. CDR3 bases: TGTGCCAGCAGTTACTCGGTCAGGCTGGAGACCCAGTACTTC.

This sequence joins TRBV3-1 (or the pseudogene TRBV3-2) and TRBJ2-5; tentative D call: TRBD1 (5 bases). V was pared by 0 bases and J by 3 bases, with 8 bases between. CDR1 is LGHDT, CDR2 YNNKEL, per germline (reference sequence). The CDR3 spans 14 residues. The CDR3 nucleotides are TGTGCCAGCAGCCAAGATAGCAGGGAAGAGACCCAGTACTTC. Translation: CASSQDSREETQYF.

The chain carries TRBV18 and TRBJ2-1; perhaps TRBD2 as D (5 bases). This CDR3 has 16 amino acids. CDR1 is KGHSH and CDR2 is LQKENI in the germline V gene. V was cut by 1 base and J by 5 bases, with 15 bases left in between. Here the CDR3 reads CASSPLGPPGNNEQFF. As DNA, the CDR3 is TGTGCCAGCTCACCACTCGGTCCACCCGGGAACAATGAGCAGTTCTTC.

The J gene is TRBJ2-2, the V gene TRBV10-1, with 7 bases lining up with TRBD1. V gave up 5 bases and J gave up 7 bases; unmatched junction bases: 16. This CDR3 comprises 17 residues. Germline loops: CDR1 WNHNN, CDR2 SYGVQD (reference sequence). This CDR3 is CASSLLLPGQNGGELFF. The DNA of the CDR3 is TGCGCCAGCAGTCTCTTACTCCCGGGACAGAATGGCGGGGAGCTGTTTTTT.

This clone appeared a single time. CDR3 residues: CATGGIQGGQPQHF. The CDR3, as DNA: TGTGCCACCGGTGGGATCCAGGGTGGTCAGCCCCAGCATTTT. The chain links TRBV24-1 to TRBJ1-5; D perhaps matches TRBD1 (5 bases). Deletions cut 9 bases from V and 6 bases from J, with 17 bases between. This CDR3 spans 14 amino acids. Germline V lookup: CDR1 KGHDR, CDR2 SFDVKD.

The rearrangement uses TRBV9 and TRBJ2-7, with TRBD2 identical over 13 bases. The germline V gene has CDR1 SGDLS and CDR2 YYNGEE. The V gene end was trimmed by 0 bases and the J gene end by 5 bases; junction bases not matched to a gene: 11. The CDR3 extends over 18 amino acids. CDR3 region: CASSVAPRGTSGINEQYF. The CDR3 DNA follows: TGTGCCAGCAGCGTAGCTCCGCGAGGGACTAGCGGGATTAACGAGCAGTACTTC.

The rearrangement links TRBV27 to TRBJ2-6; unclear D gene. Germline V lookup: CDR1 MNHEY, CDR2 SMNVEV (reference sequence). The germline V and J ends were trimmed by 3 bases and 3 bases, with 3 bases remaining between them. The CDR3 spans 13 residues. CDR3 protein: CASSFGGANVLTF. As DNA, the CDR3 is TGTGCCAGCAGTTTCGGTGGGGCCAACGTCCTGACTTTC.

This clone was detected a few times. The chain carries TRBV6-2 or TRBV6-3 and TRBJ2-1; D remains unclear. Trimming removed 2 bases from V and 8 bases from J, with 7 bases in between. Per germline, CDR1 MNHEY and CDR2 SVGEGT. The CDR3 runs to 12 residues. CDR3 nucleotides: TGTGCCAGCAGTTACACGAGGCATGAGCAGTTCTTC. Translating it yields CASSYTRHEQFF.

This chain uses TRBV30 with TRBJ2-1; TRBD2 matches 7 bases. From germline, CDR1 is GTSNPN and CDR2 SVGIG (reference sequence). The CDR3 is made up of 12 amino acids. Trimming at V came to 5 bases and at J to 8 bases, leaving 6 bases not matched to a gene. As DNA, the CDR3 is TGTGCCTGGTCTCTAGCGGTCTATGAGCAGTTCTTC. This translates into CAWSLAVYEQFF.

This chain links TRBV7-9 with TRBJ2-5; 8 nucleotides line up with TRBD1. Germline V gene lookup returns CDR1 SEHNR and CDR2 FQNEAQ (reference sequence). The CDR3 is 17 amino acids. The trim removed 3 bases at V and 5 bases at J, leaving 14 bases unmatched. The CDR3 DNA is TGTGCCAGCAGCTTGGTTATGACCCAGGGGGCAGGGGAGACCCAGTACTTC. Its protein is CASSLVMTQGAGETQYF.

This chain links TRBV14 with TRBJ2-7, with D possibly matching TRBD1 (5 bases). The CDR3 extends over 16 amino acids. CDR1 and CDR2 from the germline V gene are SGHDN and FVKESK. The ends were cut back, 2 bases at V and 10 bases at J, with 24 bases in the middle. CDR3 region: CASSQLRHGAGKRQYF. The CDR3 nucleotides read TGTGCCAGCAGCCAACTCCGTCATGGTGCAGGGAAAAGACAGTACTTC.

This clone was observed once. V and J are TRBV24-1 and TRBJ1-5; D remains unclear. Germline assignment: CDR1 KGHDR and CDR2 SFDVKD. V was pared by 6 bases and J by 4 bases, with 9 bases between. CDR3 length equals 13 residues. CDR3 in amino acids: CATSRGVNQPQHF. DNA of the CDR3: TGTGCCACCAGTCGGGGAGTAAATCAGCCCCAGCATTTT.

The chain recombines TRBV5-5 with TRBJ1-6; the D gene is possibly TRBD1 (6 bases). This CDR3 is built from 16 residues. The germline V and J ends were trimmed by 4 bases and 7 bases, with 18 bases remaining between them. Germline CDR1 and CDR2: SGHKS and YYEKEE (reference sequence). The CDR3 DNA follows: TGTGCCAGCAGCCCCACCACAGGACAGACAAATTCACCCCTCCACTTT. Protein sequence: CASSPTTGQTNSPLHF.

This chain joins TRBV30 and TRBJ2-3; D is uncertain. Germline lookup yields CDR1 GTSNPN and CDR2 SVGIG (reference sequence). V shed 1 base and J shed 2 bases, with 10 bases lying between them. The CDR3 spans 14 residues. The DNA of the CDR3 is TGTGCCTGGAGTGAATCTGGCCTCACAGATACGCAGTATTTT. It specifies CAWSESGLTDTQYF.

In this sample, this clone turned up many times. The same CDR3 can be traced to other DNA sequences in this sample. The V and J genes are TRBV2 and TRBJ2-1; TRBD2 aligns across 11 bases. The CDR3 totals 15 residues. Germline trimming cut 5 bases from V and 10 bases from J; bases unmatched to any gene: 10. Germline V CDR1 and CDR2: SNHLY, FYNNEI. The CDR3 is CASSMASGGRGEQFF. The CDR3 DNA reads TGTGCCAGCAGTATGGCTAGCGGGGGGCGGGGGGAGCAGTTCTTC.

This clone showed up just a few times. The V gene is TRBV3-1 (or the pseudogene TRBV3-2), the J gene TRBJ2-3; 13 nucleotides align to TRBD2. CDR1 is LGHDT, CDR2 YNNKEL, per germline (reference sequence). There are 19 residues in the CDR3. V lost 2 bases, J lost 0 bases, and 8 bases stayed unmatched. Written as DNA, the CDR3 is TGTGCCAGCAGCCAACGTGCGGGACTAGCGGGGCTTAGCACAGATACGCAGTATTTT. This codes for CASSQRAGLAGLSTDTQYF.

This clone has just one count. The V gene is TRBV27, the J gene TRBJ2-3, with 8 bases fitting TRBD2. The CDR3 sequence is 14 residues long. J was trimmed by 4 bases and V by 6 bases; bases with no gene match: 6. Germline V gene lookup returns CDR1 MNHEY and CDR2 SMNVEV (reference sequence). CDR3 coding DNA: TGTGCCAGCAGCTGGGTAGCGGGGCCAGATACGCAGTATTTT. Translating it yields CASSWVAGPDTQYF.

V usage is TRBV6-5 and J usage is TRBJ2-7; no reliable D call. From germline, CDR1 is MNHEY and CDR2 SVGAGI. Trimming shortened V by 2 bases and J by 5 bases, and 13 bases separated the two germline ends. CDR3 length: 14 residues. CDR3 DNA: TGTGCCAGCAGTTACCAGTACAGTGACCACGAGCAGTACTTC. It translates to CASSYQYSDHEQYF.

In this sample, this clone turned up once. V and J are TRBV13 and TRBJ2-6; D is uncertain. Germline V CDR1 and CDR2: PRHDT, FYEKMQ (reference sequence). The CDR3 spans 17 residues. V lost 5 bases and J 1 base, leaving 15 bases between the germline ends. CDR3 protein: CASSSDLSPSGANVLTF. CDR3 nucleotide sequence: TGTGCCAGCAGCAGCGATCTCTCTCCATCTGGGGCCAACGTCCTGACTTTC.

The CDR3 bases are TGTGCCAGCAGTAAGGAGGTGAGCTCCTATAATTCACCCCTCCACTTT. As protein: CASSKEVSSYNSPLHF. The chain carries TRBV27 and TRBJ1-6; no clear D gene. Germline V gene data show CDR1 as MNHEY and CDR2 as SMNVEV (reference sequence). CDR3 length: 16 amino acids. V gave up 5 bases and J gave up 0 bases, with 11 bases separating them.

This clone came up a few times. The rearrangement uses TRBV28 and TRBJ1-4, with 7 bases that match TRBD1. The germline V gene has CDR1 MDHEN and CDR2 SYDVKM. The CDR3 is 14 amino acids. V shed 8 bases and J 11 bases; nucleotides not matched to a gene: 14. In DNA form, the CDR3 reads TGTGCCAGCCGATCAGAACAGGGGCATAGGAAACTGTTTTTT. Amino acid sequence: CASRSEQGHRKLFF.